This section outlines one T cell receptor (beta chain) sequence together with its context. This clone was found a few times. Its antigen is not yet known. It has no much larger one-base neighbor in the sample; base qualities were not kept. To identify antigen-specific CD4+ T cell clonotypes by their expansion, the ViraFEST assay first stimulated PBMC with viral peptide pools and then applied TCR sequencing. After 10 to 11 days of culture, CD4+ T cells were isolated with the EasySep CD4+ T cell isolation kit. Participants received two doses of either the BNT162b2 or the mRNA-1273 mRNA SARS-CoV-2 vaccine. Healthy vaccine recipients had no prior SARS-CoV-2 infection, confirmed by negative nucleocapsid antibodies before and after vaccination. Each well held under 2.5 million PBMC cultured in IMDM containing approximately 5% human AB serum, 8.5 to 10 IU/ml IL-2 and gentamicin, along with roughly 10 ug/ml peptides. Half of the culture medium was replaced with fresh IL-2-containing medium on days 3 and 7. Unless otherwise noted, each peptide stimulation condition was cultured in triplicate wells. Using Ficoll-Paque Plus gradient centrifugation, PBMC were separated from whole blood and then either used fresh or cryopreserved at -140C. The overlapping peptide pools covered the spike proteins of SARS-CoV-2 and of the common cold coronaviruses HCoV-NL63, HCoV-OC43 and HCoV-229E. The QIAamp micro DNA kit was used to extract genomic DNA from the cultured CD4+ T cells.

The data stem from a study of vaccination effects on CD4 cells after COVID-19 (dated by TCRdb to the early 2020s). Describing the broader study: Across the study, the median time from the second dose to post-vaccine sampling was 72 days (range 14 to 241). SARS-CoV-2 spike-specific CD4+ TCR repertoires from before and after mRNA vaccination were compared in COVID-19 convalescent patients and in infection-naive vaccine recipients. A total of 10 COVID-19 convalescent patients and several SARS-CoV-2-naive healthy vaccine recipients were included in the full study. The Oncomine TCR Beta short-read assay on an Illumina iSeq 100 was used to sequence cultures from other donors in the study.

Findings and caveats that apply to the study as a whole: Among healthy vaccine recipients, nearly all vaccine-induced clones were SARS-CoV-2 mono-reactive, and only 1 of 255 was cross-reactive with common cold coronaviruses. Only a small number of convalescent patients were included, and no early post-infection timepoints were available, which limited the study. At late post-vaccination timepoints, both infection-induced and vaccine-induced clones showed marked clonal contraction, consistent with waning T cell responses.

Per the germline V gene (reference sequence), DFQATT is the CDR1 and SNEGSKA is the CDR2. Its CDR3 holds 11 amino acids, cysteine through phenylalanine. Here the CDR3 DNA is all that survives: 33 bases in frame from base 1. V is cut by 0 bases and J by 11 bases, and the space between the germline ends is 11 bases. To prepare the library, the immunoSEQ multiplex PCR assay was applied. TCR beta CDR3 sequencing was performed on DNA from the cultured, isolated CD4+ T cells. As for the original processing: Non-productive TCR sequences were removed and reads were trimmed to the CDR3 region, keeping CDR3s of at least 7 amino acids. Antigen-specific clonotypes were identified using the MANAFEST web app by comparison of expansion in peptide wells against reference cultures. Positive clones required FDR<0.05 expansion versus reference and all other wells, odds ratio above 5, and frequency above 0.1% in two replicate wells. A clonotype was called cross-reactive if it was significantly expanded both in SARS-CoV-2 spike wells and in at least one common cold coronavirus spike condition. CDR3 similarity was assessed by Levenshtein distance with the stringdist R package, and unrooted trees were built with ape in R 3.6.1. Not all clones reach the TCRdb copy of this immuneACCESS table, which keeps in-frame sequences only. Checked studies attribute under half of the gap to unresolved V genes and leave the rest unexplained. That table supplies the V and J calls and clone size; D and trimming were determined from the DNA. The sample table shows about 25,000 clones, and roughly three quarters are seen once. 7% to 10% of the sample is held by the ten biggest clonotypes.

The material sequenced was CD4+ T cells from PBMCs cultured with SARS-CoV-2 spike peptides, taken after COVID-19 vaccination. What the cell subset or site label conveys for this sample: SARS-CoV-2 spike overlapping peptide pool stimulation. This TCR derives from a human donor who received a COVID-19 vaccine. The chain couples TRBV20-1 to TRBJ2-7, and possibly TRBD1, on 7 matching bases. The CDR3: CSAREDREEYF. The nucleotides read TGCAGTGCTAGAGAAGACAGGGAGGAGTACTTC.